Here is one TCR beta chain with its context. Its antigen remains unknown. This record comes from a study of cytomegalovirus exposure and HLA in healthy donors. Primers: 60 Vbeta forward and 13 Jbeta reverse. Only in-frame clones appear in the TCRdb table, and some are missing; sequencing was by immunoSEQ multiplex PCR. This sample has roughly 110,000 clones; roughly 82% occur once, and the top ten carry roughly 3.9%. Overall study results and limits: The authors reported that TCR beta sequences could predict HLA-A and HLA-B alleles. These predictions were accurate for most subjects in the first cohort. Researchers catalogued 150 or so TCR beta chains as cytomegalovirus-associated. Roughly even sequencing depth across donors was the assumption behind the presence/absence analyses.

The sequencing input was PBMCs. This sequence originates from a male donor in good health and CMV-seronegative.

The CDR3, as DNA: TGTGCCAGCAGTTACTCCGGGGGACAGGGGGACGAGCAGTACTTC. It encodes CASSYSGGQGDEQYF. The gene calls are TRBV6-6 and TRBJ2-7; 11 positions agree with TRBD1. This CDR3 is 15 amino acids long. With 0 bases clipped from V and 5 bases from J, the junction kept 3 bases outside the gene matches. Germline loops: CDR1 MNHNY, CDR2 SVGAGI (reference sequence).